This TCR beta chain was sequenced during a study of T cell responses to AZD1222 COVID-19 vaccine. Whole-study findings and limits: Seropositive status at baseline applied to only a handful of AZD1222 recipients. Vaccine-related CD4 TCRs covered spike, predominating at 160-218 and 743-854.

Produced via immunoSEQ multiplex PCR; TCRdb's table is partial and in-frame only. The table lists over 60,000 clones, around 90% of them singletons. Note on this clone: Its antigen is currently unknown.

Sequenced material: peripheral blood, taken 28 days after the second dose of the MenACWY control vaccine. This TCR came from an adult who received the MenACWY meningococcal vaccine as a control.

CDR3 sequence (DNA): TGTGCCAGCAGCCCAGGTCCCTACAATGAGCAGTTCTTC. Amino acids: CASSPGPYNEQFF. This chain links TRBV9 with TRBJ2-1, with D unresolved. V dropped 4 bases and J dropped 2 bases, with 7 bases sitting between them. Germline assignment: CDR1 SGDLS and CDR2 YYNGEE. CDR3 length: 13 residues.